The source of this T cell receptor beta chain is a study of T cells in Graves' hyperthyroidism and ophthalmopathy. Turning to the study itself: Any treatment followed the collection of peripheral blood at initial diagnosis.

The V end was cut by 0 bases, the J end by 7 bases, with 7 bases between. Per germline, CDR1 ENHRY and CDR2 SYGVKD. The length of the CDR3 is 13 residues. Study-wide points: Blood held most thyroid clonotypes expanded above 0.001 frequency.

Turning to this clonotype: Its antigen is unidentified.

Inclusion characteristics of ophthalmopathy patients comprised a Clinical Activity Score of at least 3, a NOSPECS grade of at least 4, and duration under 3 months. The study excluded patients with uncontrolled infection, other autoimmune disease, pregnancy or lactation. Template material for amplifying TCR beta CDR3 regions consisted of RNA transcripts. When the TCR CDR3 underwent first-round RT-PCR, the HTBI primer set was used. TCRdb itself ran the multiplex PCR reads through MiXCR, one entry per CDR3 protein. The sample comprises about 600,000 distinct CDR3 sequences, 14% of which are singletons, and approximately 6.4% rests with the top ten.

What was sequenced was blood. This clonotype originated in a woman aged 18-30 years with Graves' ophthalmopathy. The rearrangement links TRBV10-3 to TRBJ2-1, with D maybe TRBD1 (6 bases). The CDR3 DNA sequence: TGTGCCATCAGTGAGTCTACAGGGAATGAGCAGTTCTTC. Protein: CAISESTGNEQFF.